The 27 T cell receptor beta chains in this list originate from one sample, sequenced in a study of OX40 agonist ivuxolimab in advanced cancers. Sequenced by immunoSEQ multiplex PCR; TCRdb stores in-frame clones only, minus some. The sample lists tens of thousands of clones, around 88% seen once, with 30% to 45% in the top ten. This sample comprised CD4+ or CD8+ T cells sorted from blood, obtained in a trial of the OX40 agonist ivuxolimab. The receptors stem from an adult with an advanced solid tumor such as melanoma, head and neck, liver or kidney cancer.

The chain couples TRBV7-9 to TRBJ2-7; D is unclear. V dropped 2 bases and J dropped 2 bases, with 7 bases sitting between them. This CDR3 contains 13 residues. The germline CDR1 and CDR2 sequences are SEHNR and FQNEAQ (reference sequence). The CDR3 sequence is CASSLQTPYEQYF. CDR3 bases: TGTGCCAGCAGCTTACAGACCCCCTACGAGCAGTACTTC.

The CDR3 loop reads CASSLVVGGSTGELFF. CDR3 nucleotide sequence: TGTGCCAGCAGCTTAGTGGTTGGGGGGAGCACCGGGGAGCTGTTTTTT. The V gene is TRBV11-2, the J gene TRBJ2-2, with D perhaps matching TRBD2 (6 bases). Germline values: CDR1 SGHAT, CDR2 FQNNGV. V lost 1 base, J lost 4 bases, and 13 bases lay in between. The CDR3 is 16 amino acids.

This chain connects TRBV5-4 to TRBJ1-4; possibly TRBD1 for D (5 bases). CDR1 and CDR2 (germline): SGHNT, YYREEE (reference sequence). The ends were cut back, 2 bases at V and 9 bases at J, with 14 bases in the middle. The CDR3 is 14 residues long. Here the CDR3 reads CASSLGLGTQKLFF. CDR3 DNA sequence: TGTGCCAGCAGCTTAGGCCTGGGGACGCAAAAACTGTTTTTT.

The rearrangement uses TRBV5-1 and TRBJ2-7; 8 bases align to TRBD2. The CDR3 covers 14 residues. Trimming cost V 0 bases and J 6 bases; bases outside gene matches: 5. Germline V gene lookup returns CDR1 SGHRS and CDR2 YFSETQ. The CDR3 region has the DNA TGCGCCAGCAGCTTGGGGTATACTAGCGGCGAGCAGTACTTC. Protein product: CASSLGYTSGEQYF.

The chain has TRBV6-1 and TRBJ1-1; no reliable D call. CDR1 is MNHNS, CDR2 SASEGT, per germline. V was cut by 5 bases and J by 5 bases, with 9 bases left in between. The CDR3 spans 12 residues. The CDR3 DNA follows: TGTGCCAGCAGTCGTGAGGGTACTGAAGCTTTCTTT. As protein: CASSREGTEAFF.

The chain links TRBV27 to TRBJ2-1; the match to TRBD1 covers 9 bases. The germline CDR1 and CDR2 sequences are MNHEY and SMNVEV (reference sequence). CDR3 size: 14 residues. Trimming cost V 6 bases and J 7 bases; bases outside gene matches: 7. The CDR3 loop reads CASRSGQGGNEQFF. CDR3 DNA: TGTGCCAGCAGATCGGGACAGGGTGGGAATGAGCAGTTCTTC.

This clone was counted once. The J gene is TRBJ2-7, the V gene TRBV10-1, with D hard to call. The V gene lost 0 bases and the J gene lost 5 bases, with 14 bases spanning the gap. Germline V CDR1 and CDR2: WNHNN, SYGVQD (reference sequence). The length of the CDR3 is 15 residues. Here the CDR3 reads CASSESTGYRDEQYF. The DNA of the CDR3 is TGCGCCAGCAGTGAGTCGACCGGGTATAGGGACGAGCAGTACTTC.

The gene calls are TRBV27 and TRBJ2-3; D unresolved. Germline V gene data show CDR1 as MNHEY and CDR2 as SMNVEV (reference sequence). The CDR3 runs to 15 residues. Trimming removed 7 bases from V and 0 bases from J, with 14 bases in between. The CDR3 sequence: CASMGGPTSTDTQYF. DNA of the CDR3: TGTGCCAGCATGGGTGGCCCCACGAGCACAGATACGCAGTATTTT.

The V and J genes are TRBV7-9 and TRBJ1-6; no clear D gene. Trimming left V 1 base short and J 2 bases short, with 6 bases between. Germline V CDR1 and CDR2: SEHNR, FQNEAQ (reference sequence). This CDR3 has 15 amino acids. CDR3 region: CASSLDSAYNSPLHF. DNA for the CDR3: TGTGCCAGCAGCTTAGATTCGGCCTATAATTCACCCCTCCACTTT.

The gene calls are TRBV5-1 and TRBJ2-3; TRBD2 aligns across 10 bases. V shed 4 bases and J 0 bases; nucleotides not matched to a gene: 5. The CDR3 is 16 amino acids. Per germline, CDR1 SGHRS and CDR2 YFSETQ. CDR3 in DNA: TGCGCCAGCAGCACAAAGACTAGCGGGAGCACAGATACGCAGTATTTT. The encoded protein is CASSTKTSGSTDTQYF.

This rearrangement joins TRBV11-2 to TRBJ2-7; 8 bases fit TRBD1. This CDR3 is 16 amino acids long. Germline CDR1 reads SGHAT; CDR2 reads FQNNGV. Unmatched junction bases numbered 9, after V lost 5 bases and J lost 0 bases. CDR3 coding DNA: TGTGCCAGCAGCCCGGCCGGGACAGGATTCTCCTACGAGCAGTACTTC. It specifies CASSPAGTGFSYEQYF.

The chain is built from TRBV5-6 and TRBJ2-5, with 7 nucleotides matching TRBD2. The J segment lost 4 bases and the V segment lost 2 bases, leaving 11 bases of the junction unmatched. The CDR3 covers 16 residues. Per germline, CDR1 SGHDT and CDR2 YYEEEE. DNA for the CDR3: TGTGCCAGCAGCTTCGTGGCGGGAGAGCCGAGAGAGACCCAGTACTTC. Amino acids: CASSFVAGEPRETQYF.

The V gene is TRBV5-1, the J gene TRBJ2-5; TRBD2 matches at 7 bases. The tail of the sequence fits TRBJ2-7 better, so the J call may be wrong. The CDR3 is made up of 15 amino acids. Germline-derived CDR1 and CDR2 are SGHRS and YFSETQ. This chain's CDR3 is CASSYGTTDSYEQYF. As DNA, the CDR3 is TGCGCCAGCAGCTACGGGACTACCGATTCCTACGAGCAGTACTTC.

This rearrangement joins TRBV2 to TRBJ1-5; TRBD1 matches at 7 bases. The V gene end was trimmed by 5 bases and the J gene end by 4 bases; junction bases not matched to a gene: 5. Germline values: CDR1 SNHLY, CDR2 FYNNEI. CDR3 size: 14 residues. The CDR3 is CASSPGQPNQPQHF. In nucleotides, the CDR3 is TGTGCCAGCAGTCCGGGACAGCCTAATCAGCCCCAGCATTTT. The variable domain in full, completed from reference TRBV2 and TRBJ1-5, reads EPEVTQTPSHQVTQMGQEVILRCVPISNHLYFYWYRQILGQKVEFLVSFYNNEISEKSEIFDDQFSVERPDGSNFTLKIRSTKLEDSAMYFCASSPGQPNQPQHFGDGTRLSIL.

The chain joins TRBV5-1 to TRBJ2-3, with D possibly being TRBD1 (5 bases). The V gene lost 4 bases and the J gene lost 1 base, with 13 bases spanning the gap. The CDR3 sequence is 15 residues long. Looked up from germline, CDR1 is SGHRS and CDR2 is YFSETQ. DNA of the CDR3: TGCGCCAGCAGCCACCCTCAGGGTGGCACAGATACGCAGTATTTT. Translation: CASSHPQGGTDTQYF. The full variable domain, in which reference TRBV5-1 and TRBJ2-3 provide the parts outside the CDR3, is KAGVTQTPRYLIKTRGQQVTLSCSPISGHRSVSWYQQTPGQGLQFLFEYFSETQRNKGNFPGRFSGRQFSNSRSEMNVSTLELGDSALYLCASSHPQGGTDTQYFGPGTRLTVL.

The genes are TRBV5-1 and TRBJ2-5; 13 bases are shared with TRBD2. The CDR3 runs to 15 residues. The germline gives CDR1 SGHRS, CDR2 YFSETQ. Losses at the gene ends were 4 bases for V and 7 bases for J; bases not matched to a gene: 7. In nucleotides, the CDR3 is TGCGCCAGCAGCCTAGGGACTAGCGGGGAAGCGACCCAGTACTTC. It yields the protein CASSLGTSGEATQYF.

The chain is built from TRBV2 and TRBJ1-5, with 8 positions matching TRBD1. With V trimmed by 6 bases and J by 0 bases, 4 bases remained unmatched. This CDR3 has 15 amino acids. Germline loops: CDR1 SNHLY, CDR2 FYNNEI. The CDR3 coding sequence is TGTGCCAGCAGACCACAGGGGGATAGCAATCAGCCCCAGCATTTT. Encoded protein: CASRPQGDSNQPQHF.

The CDR3 DNA follows: TGTGCCAGCGTCGAGACCGAGCCCCAGCATTTT. It codes for CASVETEPQHF. V and J are TRBV5-5 and TRBJ1-5; the D is unclear. V was trimmed by 7 bases and J by 8 bases, leaving 10 bases between them. The V gene's germline CDR1 is SGHKS and CDR2 YYEKEE (reference sequence). The CDR3 is 11 amino acids. The full variable domain, rest sourced from reference TRBV5-5 and TRBJ1-5, is DAGVTQSPTHLIKTRGQQVTLRCSPISGHKSVSWYQQVLGQGPQFIFQYYEKEERGRGNFPDRFSARQFPNYSSELNVNALLLGDSALYLCASVETEPQHFGDGTRLSIL.

The chain combines TRBV2 with TRBJ1-6; no reliable D call. Germline V gene lookup returns CDR1 SNHLY and CDR2 FYNNEI. This CDR3 is 14 amino acids long. With 4 bases removed from V and 9 bases from J, the gap between germline ends came to 13 bases. As DNA, the CDR3 is TGTGCCAGCAGTGCAACAAGGGAGGGTTCACCCCTCCACTTT. Its translation is CASSATREGSPLHF. Looking up the rest from reference TRBV2 and TRBJ1-6 gives the full variable domain: EPEVTQTPSHQVTQMGQEVILRCVPISNHLYFYWYRQILGQKVEFLVSFYNNEISEKSEIFDDQFSVERPDGSNFTLKIRSTKLEDSAMYFCASSATREGSPLHFGNGTRLTVT.

V is TRBV6-1 and J is TRBJ2-7, with D possibly TRBD2 on 5 matching bases. This CDR3 region has 13 residues. Between the trimmed V and J ends, which lost 3 bases and 2 bases, there was a span of 8 bases. Germline lookup yields CDR1 MNHNS and CDR2 SASEGT. Here the CDR3 reads CASSEGRPYEQYF. The CDR3 nucleotides read TGTGCCAGCAGTGAGGGGAGACCCTACGAGCAGTACTTC.

This rearrangement joins TRBV18 to TRBJ2-1, with TRBD1 matching over 10 bases. CDR3 length equals 14 residues. Germline CDR1 reads KGHSH; CDR2 reads LQKENI. Unmatched junction bases numbered 1, after V lost 3 bases and J lost 5 bases. This CDR3 is CASSPGQGHNEQFF. The CDR3 DNA reads TGTGCCAGCTCACCGGGACAGGGGCACAATGAGCAGTTCTTC.

This clone was counted only a few times. The chain joins TRBV6-6 to TRBJ1-1, with TRBD1 identical over 7 bases. The germline V gene has CDR1 MNHNY and CDR2 SVGAGI (reference sequence). This CDR3 has 14 residues. V lost 5 bases, J lost 1 base, and 4 bases stayed unmatched. CDR3 sequence reads: CASSPGTANTEAFF. In nucleotides, the CDR3 is TGTGCCAGCAGTCCGGGGACAGCGAACACTGAAGCTTTCTTT.

This clone was seen only a few times. The CDR3: CASIRGGADTQYF. CDR3 bases: TGTGCCTCGATTCGGGGGGGCGCAGATACGCAGTATTTT. This chain connects TRBV30 to TRBJ2-3, with 8 bases fitting TRBD2. CDR3 length: 13 residues. The J segment lost 4 bases and the V segment lost 7 bases, leaving 7 bases of the junction unmatched. CDR1 is GTSNPN and CDR2 is SVGIG in the germline V gene (reference sequence).

The chain is built from TRBV4-1 and TRBJ1-4; D is uncertain. The CDR3 has 16 residues. The germline V gene encodes CDR1 MGHRA and CDR2 YSYEKL. Trimming pared 4 bases from V and 0 bases from J, leaving 12 bases between. The CDR3 sequence: CASSPGRRSTNEKLFF. DNA for the CDR3: TGCGCCAGCAGCCCGGGGAGACGCTCAACTAATGAAAAACTGTTTTTT.

With regard to this clone: One junction end disagrees with the germline gene, perhaps due to a read error. This chain connects TRBV6-1 to TRBJ2-7; D gene unclear. The CDR3 is made up of 16 amino acids. Germline V CDR1 and CDR2: MNHNS, SASEGT. The CDR3 protein is CASREGAPAAYYEQYF. The CDR3 DNA reads as TGTGCCAGCAGGGAAGGCGCTCCGGCTGCTTACTACGAGCAGTACTTC.

V is TRBV5-6 and J is TRBJ1-6; TRBD1 aligns across 8 bases. The length of the CDR3 is 12 residues. Germline CDR1 reads SGHDT; CDR2 reads YYEEEE. V gave up 2 bases and J gave up 14 bases; unmatched junction bases: 3. This CDR3 reads CASSLGQGSLHF. The CDR3 nucleotides read TGTGCCAGCAGCTTAGGACAGGGCTCCCTCCACTTT. The full variable domain, rest sourced from reference TRBV5-6 and TRBJ1-6, is DAGVTQSPTHLIKTRGQQVTLRCSPKSGHDTVSWYQQALGQGPQFIFQYYEEEERQRGNFPDRFSGHQFPNYSSELNVNALLLGDSALYLCASSLGQGSLHFGNGTRLTVT.

In this sample, this clone turned up a few times. This chain connects TRBV6-4 to TRBJ2-1, with a possible D match to TRBD2 (7 bases). Germline CDR1 MRHNA, CDR2 SNTAGT. Trimming shortened V by 3 bases and J by 9 bases, and 24 bases separated the two germline ends. The CDR3 has 17 residues. The CDR3 DNA is TGTGCCAGCAGTGAAGGGGTCTTCCGCGGCGGGGGCAGTGAGCAGTTCTTC. This gives the protein CASSEGVFRGGGSEQFF.